This T cell receptor beta chain appears in the sequencing data of a study of blood T cells in healthy people across ages. The wider study: Template switching caught about one barcoded beta molecule for each two T cells.

The CDR3 covers 15 residues. CDR1 and CDR2 (germline): SGDLS, YYNGEE. Trimming cost V 3 bases and J 2 bases; bases outside gene matches: 4. The second PCR ran roughly 6 to 11 cycles with a sample-barcoded 5' primer and J-beta primers. MiXCR, applied by TCRdb to the 5' RACE reads, yields one record per CDR3 protein. The table includes about 1.5 million distinct CDR3 sequences, roughly two fifths detected once. The rearrangement joins TRBV9 to TRBJ2-5; TRBD2 matches at 10 bases. The sample consisted of blood. The TCR comes from a young woman in good health. The CDR3 is CASSAGTSDQETQYF. The CDR3 nucleotides are TGTGCCAGCAGCGCCGGGACTAGCGATCAAGAGACCCAGTACTTC. Together with reference TRBV9 and TRBJ2-5, the CDR3 gives the full variable domain: DSGVTQTPKHLITATGQRVTLRCSPRSGDLSVYWYQQSLDQGLQFLIQYYNGEERAKGNILERFSAQQFPDLHSELNLSSLELGDSALYFCASSAGTSDQETQYFGPGTRLLVL.